This T cell receptor beta chain was documented in a study of cytomegalovirus exposure and HLA in healthy donors. Unmatched junction bases numbered 17, after V lost 11 bases and J lost 7 bases. The CDR3 contains 15 residues. Germline CDR1 and CDR2: LNHDA and SQIVND (reference sequence). PCR employed 60 Vbeta and 13 Jbeta primers. Source study methods: Some 80 million unique TCR beta chains, roughly 11 million shared, were counted in a later analysis. Data came from immunoSEQ multiplex PCR; TCRdb stores just in-frame clones and leaves some out. The D gene and trimming were derived from the DNA, and the V and J assignments and clone size from that table. The profile shows 180,000 or so clones, 76% of them singletons.

V and J are TRBV19 and TRBJ1-2; TRBD1 matches 9 bases. The TCR comes from a man younger than 35 in good health and CMV-seronegative. Sequences were obtained from PBMCs. The CDR3, as DNA: TGTGCCGGCACTGGTTGGGGACAGGGTAAGTGTGGCTACACCTTC. Residues: CAGTGWGQGKCGYTF.